This T cell receptor (beta chain) was found in a study of blood T cell repertoires in COVID-19. As for the study in general: The study drew acute and convalescent COVID-19 samples from the United States, Italy and Spain. T cells, B-cell-depleted T cells, or PBMCs provided the cDNA or gDNA that served as material.

Germline CDR1 KGHSH, CDR2 LQKENI. V lost 2 bases and J lost 3, with 14 bases in between. The CDR3 loop spans 15 amino acids. Original methodology: Nucleated cell counts were estimated from reference gene primer amplification. Profiling relied on immunoSEQ multiplex PCR, and the TCRdb table lists in-frame clones only, not all of them. The V and J calls and the clone size are those of that table, but D and trimming were determined from the DNA. The sample records roughly 65,000 clones, more than 70% being singletons. Input material: peripheral blood. The receptor's source is a man aged 45-60 years with acute or convalescent COVID-19. The chain couples TRBV18 to TRBJ2-7; the D gene is possibly TRBD1 (7 bases). The CDR3 DNA sequence: TGTGCCAGCTCACCAGGGGGGACAGCTGTCTACGAGCAGTACTTC. It encodes CASSPGGTAVYEQYF. The complete variable domain, with remaining parts taken from reference TRBV18 and TRBJ2-7, reads NAGVMQNPRHLVRRRGQEARLRCSPMKGHSHVYWYRQLPEEGLKFMVYLQKENIIDESGMPKERFSAEFPKEGPSILRIQQVVRGDSAAYFCASSPGGTAVYEQYFGPGTRLTVT.